This T cell receptor beta chain was retrieved from a study of beta chain features in type 1 diabetes. About the research overall: The study examined about 100 million sorted cells across all samples. Whole-study results and caveats: Patients with type 1 diabetes showed fewer VDJ junction insertions and more deletions. Shortening of TCRB CDR3s, moderate but significant, appeared in all four CD4+ subsets of Type 1 diabetes patients.

As every portion of the isolated RNA was reverse transcribed, the sequencing read expressed TCRB transcripts. The table came from immunoSEQ multiplex PCR; TCRdb's copy has only in-frame clones and leaves some out. In the table there are approximately 60,000 clones, 59% of which are singletons. Regarding this clone: What it binds is not known.

The receptor was derived from a woman aged 18-30 years in good health. The specimen sequenced was Tregs from blood.

The CDR3 is CASSRLAGGRTGELFF. The CDR3, as DNA: TGTGCCAGCAGCCGCCTAGCGGGGGGACGTACCGGGGAGCTGTTTTTT. V is TRBV7-9 and J is TRBJ2-2, with TRBD2 matching 11 bases. There are 16 residues in the CDR3. The germline CDR1 and CDR2 sequences are SEHNR and FQNEAQ (reference sequence). Trimming removed 5 bases from V and 5 bases from J; junction bases left unmatched: 7.